These T cell receptor beta chains were read from a single sample in a study of shared clonotypes between healthy human individuals. The table came from immunoSEQ multiplex PCR; TCRdb's copy has only in-frame clones and leaves some out. The sample records approximately 110,000 clones, about 66% being singletons. The sample taken for sequencing was memory CD8+ T cells sorted from blood. The receptors come from a woman between 25 and 40 years old in good health. Each CDR3 is given with its conserved first and last residue. A D gene is named only where the DNA matches it firmly. The size of a clone is reported for some rows only, either as once, few or many, or as a class for expanded clones.

abundance,j_gene,d_gene,v_gene,CDR3aa,CDR3nt
medium-sized,TRBJ2-7,NA,TRBV5-6,CASSMAGENYEQYF,TGTGCCAGCAGCATGGCCGGGGAGAACTACGAGCAGTACTTC
once,TRBJ2-1,NA,TRBV11-1,CASSLVATNYNEQFF,TGTGCCAGCAGCTTAGTGGCCACTAATTACAATGAGCAGTTCTTC
NA,TRBJ1-1,NA,TRBV5-4,CASSWGADTEAFF,TGTGCCAGCAGCTGGGGGGCAGACACTGAAGCTTTCTTT
NA,TRBJ2-2,TRBD1,TRBV28,CASSPTGRSGELFF,TGTGCCAGCAGCCCGACAGGGCGGTCCGGGGAGCTGTTTTTT
NA,TRBJ2-2,TRBD2,TRBV7-3,CASSPRLAGGYSGTGELFF,TGTGCCAGCAGCCCACGACTAGCGGGAGGCTATAGTGGCACCGGGGAGCTGTTTTTT
NA,TRBJ2-3,NA,TRBV4-2,CASSQEGTPSTDTQYF,TGTGCCAGCAGCCAAGAGGGGACACCGAGCACAGATACGCAGTATTTT
NA,TRBJ1-1,NA,TRBV9,CASSVGPEAFF,TGTGCCAGCAGCGTAGGCCCTGAAGCTTTCTTT
NA,TRBJ2-3,TRBD1,TRBV5-1,CASSFGSIRQGDTQYF,TGCGCCAGCAGCTTTGGAAGCATAAGACAGGGCGATACGCAGTATTTT
NA,TRBJ2-7,NA,TRBV5-4,CASSLALSRRGPYEQYF,TGTGCCAGCAGCTTGGCCTTATCAAGGAGGGGACCCTACGAGCAGTACTTC
few,TRBJ2-7,NA,TRBV7-9,CASSPRDWTYEQYF,TGTGCCAGCAGCCCCAGGGACTGGACCTACGAGCAGTACTTC
NA,TRBJ2-7,NA,TRBV7-6,CASSLRRTYEQYF,TGTGCCAGCAGCTTAAGACGAACCTACGAGCAGTACTTC
many,TRBJ2-7,NA,TRBV25-1,CASSAGSYEQYF,TGTGCCAGCAGTGCGGGGTCCTACGAGCAGTACTTC
many,TRBJ2-2,TRBD1,TRBV6-4,CASSEGTGAGELFF,TGTGCCAGCAGTGAAGGGACAGGGGCCGGGGAGCTGTTTTTT
NA,TRBJ1-2,NA,TRBV7-9,CASSSRVQADYGYTF,TGTGCCAGCAGCTCCCGGGTACAGGCGGACTATGGCTACACCTTC
NA,TRBJ2-3,TRBD2,TRBV9,CASSVSGGLDTQYF,TGTGCCAGCAGCGTATCGGGAGGCTTGGATACGCAGTATTTT
few,TRBJ1-2,NA,TRBV27,CASSLGDNYGYTF,TGTGCCAGCAGTTTGGGGGATAACTATGGCTACACCTTC
NA,TRBJ2-7,TRBD1,TRBV27,CASSPTGTGAYEQYF,TGTGCCAGCAGTCCAACCGGGACAGGAGCCTACGAGCAGTACTTC
NA,TRBJ2-4,TRBD1,TRBV7-2,CASSLGGQGRNIQYF,TGTGCCAGCAGCTTAGGGGGACAGGGGAGGAACATTCAGTACTTC
NA,TRBJ2-5,TRBD2,TRBV5-4,CASSPQLAEQETQYF,TGTGCCAGCAGCCCCCAGCTAGCGGAGCAAGAGACCCAGTACTTC
NA,TRBJ2-7,NA,TRBV25-1,CASSPWEANSYEQYF,TGTGCCAGCAGTCCCTGGGAGGCAAACTCCTACGAGCAGTACTTC
NA,TRBJ2-7,NA,TRBV30,CAWSGALANSYEQYF,TGTGCCTGGAGTGGGGCTCTAGCGAACTCCTACGAGCAGTACTTC
NA,TRBJ2-6,TRBD1,TRBV28,CASSLGTGLSGANVLTF,TGTGCCAGCAGTCTTGGGACAGGCCTCTCTGGGGCCAACGTCCTGACTTTC
few,TRBJ2-1,TRBD2,TRBV6-1,CASSRTSGQGDEQFF,TGTGCCAGCAGTAGGACTAGCGGCCAGGGGGATGAGCAGTTCTTC
NA,TRBJ2-5,NA,TRBV25-1,CASTRRGVGDQETQYF,TGTGCCAGCACCCGGAGGGGGGTGGGGGACCAAGAGACCCAGTACTTC
once,TRBJ1-4,NA,TRBV2,CASSFTKLFF,TGTGCCAGCTCCTTCACAAAACTGTTTTTT
NA,TRBJ2-7,TRBD2,TRBV7-6,CASSLKAGTYEQYF,TGTGCCAGCAGCTTAAAAGCGGGGACCTACGAGCAGTACTTC